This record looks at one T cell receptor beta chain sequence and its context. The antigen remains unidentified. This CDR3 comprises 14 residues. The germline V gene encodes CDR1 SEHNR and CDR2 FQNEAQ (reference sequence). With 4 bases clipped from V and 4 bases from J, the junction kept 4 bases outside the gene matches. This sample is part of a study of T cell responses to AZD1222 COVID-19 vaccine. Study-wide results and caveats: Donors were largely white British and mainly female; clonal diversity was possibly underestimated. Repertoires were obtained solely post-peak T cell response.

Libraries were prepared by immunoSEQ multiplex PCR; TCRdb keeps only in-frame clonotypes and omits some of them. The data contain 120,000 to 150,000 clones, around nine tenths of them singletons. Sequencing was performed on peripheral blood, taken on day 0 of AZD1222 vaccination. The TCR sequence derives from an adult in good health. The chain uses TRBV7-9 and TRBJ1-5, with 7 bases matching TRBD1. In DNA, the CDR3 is TGTGCCAGCAGCTCGGACAGGAGGAATCAGCCCCAGCATTTT. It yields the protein CASSSDRRNQPQHF.